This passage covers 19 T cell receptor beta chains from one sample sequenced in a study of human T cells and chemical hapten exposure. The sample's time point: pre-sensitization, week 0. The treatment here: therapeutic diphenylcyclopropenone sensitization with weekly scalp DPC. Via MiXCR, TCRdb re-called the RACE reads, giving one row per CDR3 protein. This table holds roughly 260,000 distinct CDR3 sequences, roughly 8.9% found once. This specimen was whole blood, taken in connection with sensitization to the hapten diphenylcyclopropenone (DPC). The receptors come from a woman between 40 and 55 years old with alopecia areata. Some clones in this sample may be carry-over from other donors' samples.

The CDR3 reads CASSLDSGGSGTDTQYF. CDR3 nucleotides: TGTGCCAGCAGCTTAGACTCCGGGGGTAGCGGCACAGATACGCAGTATTTT. This chain uses TRBV7-2 with TRBJ2-3; D is perhaps TRBD2 (6 bases). The CDR3 is made up of 17 amino acids. V lost 1 base, J lost 1 base, and 15 bases lay in between. The germline V gene encodes CDR1 SGHTA and CDR2 FQGNSA.

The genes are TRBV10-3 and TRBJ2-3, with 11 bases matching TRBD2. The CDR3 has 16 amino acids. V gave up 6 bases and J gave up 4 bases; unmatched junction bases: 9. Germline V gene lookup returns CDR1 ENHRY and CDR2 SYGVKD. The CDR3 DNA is TGTGCCATCAGCTCCCGACTAGCGGGAAAGTCAGATACGCAGTATTTT. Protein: CAISSRLAGKSDTQYF.

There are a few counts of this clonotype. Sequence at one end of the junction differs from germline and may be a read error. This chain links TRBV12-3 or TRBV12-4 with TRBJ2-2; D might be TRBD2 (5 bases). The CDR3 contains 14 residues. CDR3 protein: CASSVTGNAGELFF. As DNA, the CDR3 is TGTGCCAGCAGTGTTACCGGGAACGCCGGGGAGCTGTTTTTT.

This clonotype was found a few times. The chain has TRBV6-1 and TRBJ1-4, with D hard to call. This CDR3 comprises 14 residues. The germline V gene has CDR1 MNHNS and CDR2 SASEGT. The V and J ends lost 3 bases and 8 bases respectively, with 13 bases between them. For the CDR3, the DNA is TGTGCCAGCAGTGATCCCCCTAACCAGGAAAAACTGTTTTTT. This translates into CASSDPPNQEKLFF.

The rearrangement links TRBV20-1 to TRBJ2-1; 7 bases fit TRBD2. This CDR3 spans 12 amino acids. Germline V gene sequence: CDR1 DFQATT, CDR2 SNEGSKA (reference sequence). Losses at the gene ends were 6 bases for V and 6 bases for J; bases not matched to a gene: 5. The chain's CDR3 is CSAPGRSNEQFF. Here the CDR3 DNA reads TGCAGTGCGCCCGGGAGGTCCAATGAGCAGTTCTTC.

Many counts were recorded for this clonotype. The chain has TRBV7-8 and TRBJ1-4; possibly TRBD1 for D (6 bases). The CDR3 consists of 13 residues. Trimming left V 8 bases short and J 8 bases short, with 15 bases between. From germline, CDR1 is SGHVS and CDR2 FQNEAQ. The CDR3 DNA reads TGTGCCAGCGCCACAGGGTTACGCGAAAAACTGTTTTTT. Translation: CASATGLREKLFF. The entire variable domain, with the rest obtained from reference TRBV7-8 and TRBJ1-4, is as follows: GAGVSQSPRYKVAKRGQDVALRCDPISGHVSLFWYQQALGQGPEFLTYFQNEAQLDKSGLPSDRFFAERPEGSVSTLKIQRTQQEDSAVYLCASATGLREKLFFGSGTQLSVL.

In DNA, the CDR3 is TGTGCCAGCAGTTCACAGGGGGCTCCAGGGGGGACTGAAGCTTTCTTT. Translated, it gives CASSSQGAPGGTEAFF. The chain joins TRBV28 to TRBJ1-1, with 9 bases lining up with TRBD1. This CDR3 comprises 16 residues. Germline V gene data show CDR1 as MDHEN and CDR2 as SYDVKM. V lost 4 bases and J lost 5; bases outside the gene matches: 11.

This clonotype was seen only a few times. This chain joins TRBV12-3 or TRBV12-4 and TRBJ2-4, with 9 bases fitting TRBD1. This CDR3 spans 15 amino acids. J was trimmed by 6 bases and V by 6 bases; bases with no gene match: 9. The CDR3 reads CASSRTGGGGNIQYF. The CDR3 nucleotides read TGTGCCAGCAGCAGAACAGGGGGCGGGGGAAACATTCAGTACTTC.

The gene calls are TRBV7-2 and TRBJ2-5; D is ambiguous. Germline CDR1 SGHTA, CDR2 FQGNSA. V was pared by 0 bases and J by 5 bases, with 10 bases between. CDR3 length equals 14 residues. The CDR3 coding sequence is TGTGCCAGCAGCTTAGCGGTGTCTGTGGAGACCCAGTACTTC. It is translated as CASSLAVSVETQYF.

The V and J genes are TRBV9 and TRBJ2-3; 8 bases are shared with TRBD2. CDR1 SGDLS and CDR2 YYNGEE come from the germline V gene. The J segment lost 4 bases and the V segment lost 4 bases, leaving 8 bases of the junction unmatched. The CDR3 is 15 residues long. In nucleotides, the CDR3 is TGTGCCAGCAGCCGGGAGGGAGGGGGATCAGATACGCAGTATTTT. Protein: CASSREGGGSDTQYF.

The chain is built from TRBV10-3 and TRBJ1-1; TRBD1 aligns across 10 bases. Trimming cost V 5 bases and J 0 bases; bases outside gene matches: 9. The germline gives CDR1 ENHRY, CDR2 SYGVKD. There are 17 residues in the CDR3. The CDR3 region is CAISLVPGQGLNTEAFF. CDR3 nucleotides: TGTGCCATCAGTCTAGTCCCGGGACAGGGGTTGAACACTGAAGCTTTCTTT.

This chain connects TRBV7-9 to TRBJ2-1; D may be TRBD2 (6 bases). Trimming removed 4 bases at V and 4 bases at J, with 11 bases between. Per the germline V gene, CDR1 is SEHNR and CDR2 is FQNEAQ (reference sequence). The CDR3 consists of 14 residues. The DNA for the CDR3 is TGTGCCAGCAGCTGGGACTCGAAATACAATGAGCAGTTCTTC. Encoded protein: CASSWDSKYNEQFF.

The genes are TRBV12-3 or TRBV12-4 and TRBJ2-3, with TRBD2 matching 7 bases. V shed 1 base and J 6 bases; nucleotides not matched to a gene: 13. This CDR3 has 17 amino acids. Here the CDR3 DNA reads TGTGCCAGCAGTTTAGGATTAGCGGGCCCCGGTGTGGATACGCAGTATTTT. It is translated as CASSLGLAGPGVDTQYF.

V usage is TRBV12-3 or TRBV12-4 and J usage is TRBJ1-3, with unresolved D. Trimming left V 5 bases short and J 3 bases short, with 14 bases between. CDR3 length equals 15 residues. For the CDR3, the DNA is TGTGCCAGCAGTGAACGGATAACAAGTGGAAACACCATATATTTT. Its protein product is CASSERITSGNTIYF.

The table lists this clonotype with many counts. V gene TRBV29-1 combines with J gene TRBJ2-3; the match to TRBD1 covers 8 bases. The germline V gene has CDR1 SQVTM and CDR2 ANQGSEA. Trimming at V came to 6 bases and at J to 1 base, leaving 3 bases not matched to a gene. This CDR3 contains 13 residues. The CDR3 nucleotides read TGCAGCGTCGAGACAGGGGGCACAGATACGCAGTATTTT. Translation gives CSVETGGTDTQYF.

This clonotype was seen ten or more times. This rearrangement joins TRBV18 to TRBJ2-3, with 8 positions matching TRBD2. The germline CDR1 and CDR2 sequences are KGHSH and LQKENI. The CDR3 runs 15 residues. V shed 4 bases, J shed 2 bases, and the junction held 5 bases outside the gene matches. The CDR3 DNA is TGTGCCAGCTCACTCTTAGCGGGACCCACAGATACGCAGTATTTT. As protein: CASSLLAGPTDTQYF.

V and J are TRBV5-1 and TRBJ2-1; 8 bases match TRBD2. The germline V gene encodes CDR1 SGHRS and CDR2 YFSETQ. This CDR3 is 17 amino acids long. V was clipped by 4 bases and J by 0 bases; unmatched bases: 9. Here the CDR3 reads CASSVSESGSSYNEQFF. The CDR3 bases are TGCGCCAGCAGCGTGTCCGAGAGCGGGAGCTCCTACAATGAGCAGTTCTTC.

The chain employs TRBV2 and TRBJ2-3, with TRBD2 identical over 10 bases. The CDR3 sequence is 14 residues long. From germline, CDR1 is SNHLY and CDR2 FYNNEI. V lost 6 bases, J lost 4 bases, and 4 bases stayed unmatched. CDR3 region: CASSTGTSADTQYF. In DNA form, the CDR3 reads TGTGCCAGCAGCACCGGGACTAGCGCAGATACGCAGTATTTT.

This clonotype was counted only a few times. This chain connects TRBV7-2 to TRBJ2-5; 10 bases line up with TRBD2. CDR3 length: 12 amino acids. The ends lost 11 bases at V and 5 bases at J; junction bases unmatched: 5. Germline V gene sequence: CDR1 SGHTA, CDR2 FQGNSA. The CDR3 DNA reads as TGTGCCGGATCGACTAGCGGGGAGACCCAGTACTTC. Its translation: CAGSTSGETQYF.